By share, the clone carrying this T cell receptor beta chain counts as medium-sized. What it binds is unknown. This CDR3 has 14 amino acids. CDR1 SQVTM and CDR2 ANQGSEA come from the germline V gene. Trimming took 3 bases from V and 0 from J, leaving 8 bases between them. Time point given: sample taken at primary tumor resection. The donors comprised roughly 71 untreated early-stage non-small cell lung cancer patients. From tumor, nontumor lung or frozen PBMC, whole RNA was taken unsorted for sequencing. This sample was included in a study of spatial heterogeneity in lung cancer. A unique molecular identifier was carried by every single TCR cDNA molecule. TCRdb itself ran the 5' RACE reads through MiXCR, one entry per CDR3 protein. The table shows 40,000 or so distinct CDR3 sequences, with 6.5% to 9.5% occurring only once. Study-wide results and caveats: There were more appearances of ubiquitous expanded tumor TCRs in blood at resection than at follow-up.

The sample in question was PBMCs, obtained at surgery. This receptor was obtained from a male donor with early-stage non-small cell lung cancer. The chain has TRBV29-1 and TRBJ2-2; D remains ambiguous. The CDR3 region has the DNA TGCAGCGTTGACGGCCCATCGAACACCGGGGAGCTGTTTTTT. This gives the protein CSVDGPSNTGELFF.